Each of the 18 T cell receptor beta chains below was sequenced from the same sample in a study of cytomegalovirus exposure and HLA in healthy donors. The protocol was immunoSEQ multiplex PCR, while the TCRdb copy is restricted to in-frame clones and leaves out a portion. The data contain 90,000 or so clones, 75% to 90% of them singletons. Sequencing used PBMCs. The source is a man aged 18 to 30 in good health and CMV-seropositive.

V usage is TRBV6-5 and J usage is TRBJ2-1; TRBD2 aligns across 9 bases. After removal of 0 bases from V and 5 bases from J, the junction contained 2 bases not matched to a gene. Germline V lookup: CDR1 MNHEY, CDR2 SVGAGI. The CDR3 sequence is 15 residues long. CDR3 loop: CASSYSSGSDNEQFF. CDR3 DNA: TGTGCCAGCAGTTACTCTAGCGGGAGCGACAATGAGCAGTTCTTC.

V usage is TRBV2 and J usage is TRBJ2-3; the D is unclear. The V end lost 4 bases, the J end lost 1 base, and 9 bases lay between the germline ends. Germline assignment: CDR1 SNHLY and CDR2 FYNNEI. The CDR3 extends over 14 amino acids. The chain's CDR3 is CASSGPRRTDTQYF. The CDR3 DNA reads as TGTGCCAGCAGTGGGCCGCGGCGCACAGATACGCAGTATTTT.

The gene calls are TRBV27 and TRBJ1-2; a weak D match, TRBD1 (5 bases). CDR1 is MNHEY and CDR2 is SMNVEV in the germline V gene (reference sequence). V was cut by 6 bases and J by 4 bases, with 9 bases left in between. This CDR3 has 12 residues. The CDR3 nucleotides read TGTGCCAGCAGGGGGGGGACCTATGGCTACACCTTC. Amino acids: CASRGGTYGYTF.

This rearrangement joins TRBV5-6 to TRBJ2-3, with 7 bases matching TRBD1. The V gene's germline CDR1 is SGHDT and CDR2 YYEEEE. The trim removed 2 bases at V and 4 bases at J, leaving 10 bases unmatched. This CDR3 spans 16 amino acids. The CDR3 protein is CASSFAAGGDPDTQYF. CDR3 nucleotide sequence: TGTGCCAGCAGCTTTGCAGCAGGGGGAGATCCAGATACGCAGTATTTT.

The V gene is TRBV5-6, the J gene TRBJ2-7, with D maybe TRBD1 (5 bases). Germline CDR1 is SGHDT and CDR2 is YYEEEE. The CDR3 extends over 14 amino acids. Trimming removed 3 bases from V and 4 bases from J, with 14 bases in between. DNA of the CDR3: TGTGCCAGCAGCTCCAGGGTGGGGTTGTACGAGCAGTACGTC. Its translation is CASSSRVGLYEQYV.

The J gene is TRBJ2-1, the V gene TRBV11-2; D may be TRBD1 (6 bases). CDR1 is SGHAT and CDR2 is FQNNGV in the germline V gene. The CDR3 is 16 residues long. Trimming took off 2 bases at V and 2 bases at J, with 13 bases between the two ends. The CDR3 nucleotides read TGTGCCAGCAGCTTAAGAAGACAGGCCCCCTACAATGAGCAGTTCTTC. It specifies CASSLRRQAPYNEQFF.

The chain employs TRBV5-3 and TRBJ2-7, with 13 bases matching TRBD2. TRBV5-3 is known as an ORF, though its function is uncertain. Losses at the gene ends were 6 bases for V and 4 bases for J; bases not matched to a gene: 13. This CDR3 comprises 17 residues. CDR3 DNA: TGTGCCAGAACCCCCCTTCGGACTAGCGGGAGTATTTACGAGCAGTACGTC. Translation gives CARTPLRTSGSIYEQYV.

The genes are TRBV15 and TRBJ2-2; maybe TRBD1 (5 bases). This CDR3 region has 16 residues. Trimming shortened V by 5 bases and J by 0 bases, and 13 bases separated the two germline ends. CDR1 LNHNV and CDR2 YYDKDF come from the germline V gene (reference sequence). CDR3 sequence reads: CATSPRQRTNTGELFF. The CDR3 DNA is TGTGCCACCAGCCCTAGACAGAGAACGAACACCGGGGAGCTGTTTTTT. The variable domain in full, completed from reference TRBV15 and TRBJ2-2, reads DAMVIQNPRYQVTQFGKPVTLSCSQTLNHNVMYWYQQKSSQAPKLLFHYYDKDFNNEADTPDNFQSRRPNTSFCFLDIRSPGLGDTAMYLCATSPRQRTNTGELFFGEGSRLTVL.

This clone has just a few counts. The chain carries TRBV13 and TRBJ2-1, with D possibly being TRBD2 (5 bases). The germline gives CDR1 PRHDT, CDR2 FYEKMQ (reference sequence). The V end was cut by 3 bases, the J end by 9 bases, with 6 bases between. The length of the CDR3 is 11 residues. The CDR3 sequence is CASSFSAEQFF. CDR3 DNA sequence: TGTGCCAGCAGCTTTAGCGCTGAGCAGTTCTTC.

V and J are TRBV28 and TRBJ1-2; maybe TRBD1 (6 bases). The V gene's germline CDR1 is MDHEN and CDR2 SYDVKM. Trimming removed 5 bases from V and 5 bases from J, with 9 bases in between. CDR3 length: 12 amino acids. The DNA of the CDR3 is TGTGCCAGCAGTACGGACAGTTATGGCTACACCTTC. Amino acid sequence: CASSTDSYGYTF.

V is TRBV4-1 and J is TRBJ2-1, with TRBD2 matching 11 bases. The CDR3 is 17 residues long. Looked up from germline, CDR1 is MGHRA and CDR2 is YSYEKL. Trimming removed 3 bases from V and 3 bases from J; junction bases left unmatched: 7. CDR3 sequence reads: CASSHATSGGFYNEQFF. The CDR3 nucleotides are TGCGCCAGCAGCCATGCCACTAGCGGGGGATTCTACAATGAGCAGTTCTTC.

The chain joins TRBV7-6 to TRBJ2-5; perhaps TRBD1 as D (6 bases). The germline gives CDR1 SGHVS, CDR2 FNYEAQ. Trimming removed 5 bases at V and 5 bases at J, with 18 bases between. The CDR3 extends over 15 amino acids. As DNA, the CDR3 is TGTGCCAGCAGCCAAACCACAGGGTCGGGGGAGACCCAGTACTTC. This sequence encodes CASSQTTGSGETQYF.

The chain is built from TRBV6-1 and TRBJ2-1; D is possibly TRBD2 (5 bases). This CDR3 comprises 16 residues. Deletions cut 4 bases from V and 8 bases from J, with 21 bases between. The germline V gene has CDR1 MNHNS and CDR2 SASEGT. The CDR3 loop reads CASSGRSALLRDEQFF. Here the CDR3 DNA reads TGTGCCAGCAGTGGGCGTTCCGCACTGCTGCGGGATGAGCAGTTCTTC.

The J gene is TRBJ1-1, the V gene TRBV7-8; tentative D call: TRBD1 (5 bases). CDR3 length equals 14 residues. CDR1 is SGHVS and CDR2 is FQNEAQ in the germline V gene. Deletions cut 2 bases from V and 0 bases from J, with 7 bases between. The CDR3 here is CASSLQGMNTEAFF. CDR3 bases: TGTGCCAGCAGCTTACAGGGAATGAACACTGAAGCTTTCTTT.

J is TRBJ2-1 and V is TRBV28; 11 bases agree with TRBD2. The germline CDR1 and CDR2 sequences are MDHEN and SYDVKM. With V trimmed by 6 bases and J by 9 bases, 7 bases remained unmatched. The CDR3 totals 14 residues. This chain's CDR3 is CASSIAGGQVEQFF. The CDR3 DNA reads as TGTGCCAGCAGCATAGCGGGAGGGCAGGTTGAGCAGTTCTTC.

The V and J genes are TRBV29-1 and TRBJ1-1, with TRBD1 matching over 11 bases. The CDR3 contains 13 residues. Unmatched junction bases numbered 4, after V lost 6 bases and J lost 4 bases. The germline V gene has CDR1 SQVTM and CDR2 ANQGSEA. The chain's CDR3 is CSVGDRGGTEAFF. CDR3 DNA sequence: TGCAGCGTCGGGGACAGGGGGGGCACTGAAGCTTTCTTT.

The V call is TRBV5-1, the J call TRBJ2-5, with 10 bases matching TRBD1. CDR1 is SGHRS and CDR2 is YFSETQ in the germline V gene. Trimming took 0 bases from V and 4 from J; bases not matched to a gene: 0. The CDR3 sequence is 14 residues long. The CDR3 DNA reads TGCGCCAGCAGCTTGGGACAGGGGGCAGAGACCCAGTACTTC. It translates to CASSLGQGAETQYF. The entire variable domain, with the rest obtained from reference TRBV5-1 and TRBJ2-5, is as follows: KAGVTQTPRYLIKTRGQQVTLSCSPISGHRSVSWYQQTPGQGLQFLFEYFSETQRNKGNFPGRFSGRQFSNSRSEMNVSTLELGDSALYLCASSLGQGAETQYFGPGTRLLVL.

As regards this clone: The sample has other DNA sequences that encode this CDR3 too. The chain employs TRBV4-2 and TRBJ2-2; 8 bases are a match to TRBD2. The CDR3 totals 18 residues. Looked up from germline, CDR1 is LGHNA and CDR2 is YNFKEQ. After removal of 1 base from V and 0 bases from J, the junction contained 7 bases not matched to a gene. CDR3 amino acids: CASSQGPPGLANTGELFF. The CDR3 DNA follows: TGTGCCAGCAGCCAAGGACCCCCGGGACTAGCGAACACCGGGGAGCTGTTTTTT.